These 14 T cell receptor beta chains share one sample of origin, sequenced in a study of shared clonotypes between healthy human individuals. Only CD45RO-negative cells positively selected for CCR7 counted as naive CD8 cells, so terminally differentiated effector memory CD45RA+ cells were excluded. Profiling relied on immunoSEQ multiplex PCR, and the TCRdb table lists in-frame clones only, not all of them. The table has some 2 million clones, roughly 95% seen once. The sample consisted of naive CD8+ T cells sorted from blood. The receptors were sampled from a young man in good health.

The V gene is TRBV5-1, the J gene TRBJ1-4; D is possibly TRBD1 (6 bases). The CDR3 consists of 15 residues. Germline lookup yields CDR1 SGHRS and CDR2 YFSETQ. Between the trimmed V and J ends, which lost 4 bases and 0 bases, there was a span of 10 bases. CDR3 in DNA: TGCGCCAGCAGCACCCGACAGGCAACTAATGAAAAACTGTTTTTT. Translation gives CASSTRQATNEKLFF.

CDR3 bases: TGTGCCAGCGGCCGGACAGCTAGTAATGAAAAACTGTTTTTT. Protein product: CASGRTASNEKLFF. The chain links TRBV7-9 to TRBJ1-4, with D perhaps matching TRBD1 (6 bases). V was trimmed by 8 bases and J by 4 bases, leaving 14 bases between them. Germline CDR1 SEHNR, CDR2 FQNEAQ (reference sequence). The CDR3 is made up of 14 amino acids.

The chain recombines TRBV15 with TRBJ2-1, with TRBD1 matching 9 bases. CDR3 length equals 15 residues. From germline, CDR1 is LNHNV and CDR2 YYDKDF (reference sequence). After removal of 5 bases from V and 6 bases from J, the junction contained 8 bases not matched to a gene. The CDR3 protein is CATSAPRTGANEQFF. CDR3 bases: TGTGCCACCAGCGCCCCTAGGACAGGGGCCAATGAGCAGTTCTTC. The full variable domain, with the rest looked up from reference TRBV15 and TRBJ2-1, is DAMVIQNPRYQVTQFGKPVTLSCSQTLNHNVMYWYQQKSSQAPKLLFHYYDKDFNNEADTPDNFQSRRPNTSFCFLDIRSPGLGDTAMYLCATSAPRTGANEQFFGPGTRLTVL.

This chain connects TRBV6-1 to TRBJ2-7; tentatively, D is TRBD1 (6 bases). The germline CDR1 and CDR2 sequences are MNHNS and SASEGT. The CDR3 spans 14 residues. Trimming took 8 bases from V and 1 from J, leaving 15 bases between them. This chain's CDR3 is CASFWTAHSYEQYF. The CDR3 DNA reads TGTGCCAGCTTCTGGACAGCTCATTCCTACGAGCAGTACTTC.

This rearrangement joins TRBV13 to TRBJ2-1, with 9 bases matching TRBD2. The CDR3 is 15 amino acids. Germline lookup yields CDR1 PRHDT and CDR2 FYEKMQ (reference sequence). V lost 3 bases, J lost 8 bases, and 8 bases stayed unmatched. The CDR3 coding sequence is TGTGCCAGCAGCTTCGTGCGGGAGGGCCGCGATGAGCAGTTCTTC. It specifies CASSFVREGRDEQFF. Complete variable domain (other parts from reference TRBV13 and TRBJ2-1): AAGVIQSPRHLIKEKRETATLKCYPIPRHDTVYWYQQGPGQDPQFLISFYEKMQSDKGSIPDRFSAQQFSDYHSELNMSSLELGDSALYFCASSFVREGRDEQFFGPGTRLTVL.

This chain uses TRBV11-2 with TRBJ1-1, with TRBD1 as a possible D gene (5 bases). Trimming shortened V by 5 bases and J by 1 base, and 11 bases separated the two germline ends. This CDR3 comprises 14 residues. The V gene's germline CDR1 is SGHAT and CDR2 FQNNGV. In nucleotides, the CDR3 is TGTGCCAGCAGCCCGGGACCCCGGAACACTGAAGCTTTCTTT. This gives the protein CASSPGPRNTEAFF.

As for this clone: Likely a read error: the CDR3 ends without its conserved phenylalanine or tryptophan. The limits of the CDR3 on the DNA are not certain, so only TCRdb's listed CDR3 is given. This chain uses TRBV6-6 with TRBJ1-5; TRBD1 was called by the table and not checked on the DNA. The CDR3 has 8 amino acids, counting both end residues. The V gene's germline CDR1 is MNHNY and CDR2 SVGAGI (reference sequence). The CDR3 here is CASSPGQV.

The chain combines TRBV4-3 with TRBJ1-1, with D possibly matching TRBD1 (6 bases). The ends were cut back, 1 base at V and 5 bases at J, with 8 bases in the middle. Germline V gives CDR1 LGHNA, CDR2 YSLEER. The CDR3 sequence is 13 residues long. Here the CDR3 DNA reads TGCGCCAGCAGCCAAGTGCAGGGGACTGAAGCTTTCTTT. The encoded protein is CASSQVQGTEAFF.

In its sample, this clone was seen a few times. The V and J genes are TRBV10-3 and TRBJ1-5; D not certain. V was shortened by 2 bases and J by 0 bases, with 5 bases between the two germline ends. Looked up from germline, CDR1 is ENHRY and CDR2 is SYGVKD. The CDR3 covers 14 residues. The DNA of the CDR3 is TGTGCCATCAGTGAGGAGCTTAGCAATCAGCCCCAGCATTTT. This codes for CAISEELSNQPQHF.

The chain carries TRBV4-1 and TRBJ1-4; TRBD1 agrees at 7 bases. Germline lookup yields CDR1 MGHRA and CDR2 YSYEKL. V shed 2 bases, J shed 6 bases, and the junction held 9 bases outside the gene matches. This CDR3 has 16 residues. CDR3 loop: CASSQRSQGVDEKLFF. The CDR3 DNA reads as TGCGCCAGCAGCCAACGGAGCCAGGGGGTAGATGAAAAACTGTTTTTT.

This rearrangement joins TRBV30 to TRBJ1-1; D unresolved. Germline V CDR1 and CDR2: GTSNPN, SVGIG (reference sequence). The CDR3 spans 16 residues. Deletions cut 1 base from V and 6 bases from J, with 21 bases between. CDR3 in DNA: TGTGCCTGGAGTGCGAAAGTCGGTGGGTCAAACCCTGAAGCTTTCTTT. It specifies CAWSAKVGGSNPEAFF.

The chain links TRBV6-1 to TRBJ2-5; TRBD2 matches at 11 bases. There are 16 residues in the CDR3. The trim removed 3 bases at V and 2 bases at J, leaving 5 bases unmatched. CDR1 MNHNS and CDR2 SASEGT come from the germline V gene. Here the CDR3 reads CASSETLAGVQETQYF. The CDR3 DNA is TGTGCCAGCAGTGAGACACTAGCGGGAGTTCAAGAGACCCAGTACTTC.

CDR3 sequence reads: CASSLGQVPYNEQFF. In nucleotides, the CDR3 is TGTGCCAGCAGCTTAGGACAGGTCCCCTACAATGAGCAGTTCTTC. The chain combines TRBV7-9 with TRBJ2-1; a possible D gene is TRBD1 (6 bases). Trimming left V 1 base short and J 2 bases short, with 9 bases between. Germline V CDR1 and CDR2: SEHNR, FQNEAQ (reference sequence). This CDR3 contains 15 residues. The full variable domain, rest sourced from reference TRBV7-9 and TRBJ2-1, is DTGVSQNPRHKITKRGQNVTFRCDPISEHNRLYWYRQTLGQGPEFLTYFQNEAQLEKSRLLSDRFSAERPKGSFSTLEIQRTEQGDSAMYLCASSLGQVPYNEQFFGPGTRLTVL.

V usage is TRBV4-3 and J usage is TRBJ1-1; maybe TRBD1 (5 bases). Germline values: CDR1 LGHNA, CDR2 YSLEER. The CDR3 has 17 residues. The V end lost 1 base, the J end lost 0 bases, and 15 bases lay between the germline ends. CDR3 in amino acids: CASSQAPLGGLNTEAFF. CDR3 nucleotides: TGCGCCAGCAGCCAAGCCCCCCTTGGGGGATTGAACACTGAAGCTTTCTTT.